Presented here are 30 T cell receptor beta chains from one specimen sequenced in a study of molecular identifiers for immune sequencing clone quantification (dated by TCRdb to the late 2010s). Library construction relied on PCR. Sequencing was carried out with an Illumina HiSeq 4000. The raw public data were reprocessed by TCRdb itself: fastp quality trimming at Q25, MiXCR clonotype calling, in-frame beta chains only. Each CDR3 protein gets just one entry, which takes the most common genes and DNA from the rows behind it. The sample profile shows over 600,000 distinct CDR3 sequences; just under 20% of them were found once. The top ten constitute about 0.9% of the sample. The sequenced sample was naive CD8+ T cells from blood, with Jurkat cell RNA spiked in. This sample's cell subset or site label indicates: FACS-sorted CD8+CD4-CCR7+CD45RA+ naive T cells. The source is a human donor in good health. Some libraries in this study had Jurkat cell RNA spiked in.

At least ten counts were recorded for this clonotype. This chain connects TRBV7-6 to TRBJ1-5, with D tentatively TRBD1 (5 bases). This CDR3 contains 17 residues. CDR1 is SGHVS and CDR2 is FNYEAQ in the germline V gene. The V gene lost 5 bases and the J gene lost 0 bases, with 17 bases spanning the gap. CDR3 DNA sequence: TGTGCCAGCAGCGCGGACCAGGGCCCTTATAGCAATCAGCCCCAGCATTTT. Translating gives CASSADQGPYSNQPQHF.

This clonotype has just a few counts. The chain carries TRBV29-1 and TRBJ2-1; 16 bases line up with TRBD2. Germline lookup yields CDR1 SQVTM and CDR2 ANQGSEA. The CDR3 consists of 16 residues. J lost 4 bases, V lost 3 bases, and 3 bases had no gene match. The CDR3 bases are TGCAGCGTTGAGGGACTAGCGGGAGGGCCTTACAATGAGCAGTTCTTC. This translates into CSVEGLAGGPYNEQFF.

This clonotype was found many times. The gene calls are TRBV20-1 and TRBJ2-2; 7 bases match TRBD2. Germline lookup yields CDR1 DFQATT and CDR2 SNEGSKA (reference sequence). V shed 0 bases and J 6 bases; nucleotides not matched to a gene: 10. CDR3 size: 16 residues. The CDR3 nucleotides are TGCAGTGCTAGAGATTTACAAGCGGGAAGTCCCGGGGAGCTGTTTTTT. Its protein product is CSARDLQAGSPGELFF.

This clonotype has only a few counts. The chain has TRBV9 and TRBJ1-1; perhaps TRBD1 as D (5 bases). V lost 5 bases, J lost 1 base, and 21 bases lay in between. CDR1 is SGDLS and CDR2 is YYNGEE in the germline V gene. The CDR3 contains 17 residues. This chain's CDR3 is CASRDIQVFGPNTEAFF. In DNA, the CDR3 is TGTGCCAGCAGGGATATACAGGTTTTCGGTCCGAACACTGAAGCTTTCTTT.

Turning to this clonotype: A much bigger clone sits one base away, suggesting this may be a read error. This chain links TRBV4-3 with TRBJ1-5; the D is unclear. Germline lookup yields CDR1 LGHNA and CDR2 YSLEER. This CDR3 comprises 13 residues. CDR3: CASSQSRNLPQHF. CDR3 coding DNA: TGCGCCAGCAGCCAGAGCAGAAATCTGCCCCAGCATTTT.

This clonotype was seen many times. The CDR3: CASSHTLRGRMGVSTEAFF. The CDR3 bases are TGTGCCAGCAGCCATACACTCAGGGGTCGGATGGGTGTAAGCACTGAAGCTTTCTTT. The chain links TRBV5-4 to TRBJ1-1; a possible D gene is TRBD1 (6 bases). Germline V gene data show CDR1 as SGHNT and CDR2 as YYREEE (reference sequence). Between the trimmed V and J ends, which lost 4 bases and 4 bases, there was a span of 29 bases. The CDR3 covers 19 residues.

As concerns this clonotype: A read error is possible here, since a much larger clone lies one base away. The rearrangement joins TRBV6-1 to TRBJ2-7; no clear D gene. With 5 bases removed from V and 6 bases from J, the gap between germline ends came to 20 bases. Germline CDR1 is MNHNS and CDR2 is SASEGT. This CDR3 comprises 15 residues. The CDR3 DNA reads TGTGCCAGCAGTCCCTCGTTAAGTGCGGCGAGCGAGCAGTACTTC. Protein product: CASSPSLSAASEQYF.

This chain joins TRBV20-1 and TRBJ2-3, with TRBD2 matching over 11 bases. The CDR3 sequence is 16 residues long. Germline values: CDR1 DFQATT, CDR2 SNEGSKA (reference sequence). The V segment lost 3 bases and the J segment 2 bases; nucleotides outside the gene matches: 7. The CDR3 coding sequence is TGCAGTGCTAGCGTCTTTAGCGGGGGGGTCACAGATACGCAGTATTTT. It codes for CSASVFSGGVTDTQYF.

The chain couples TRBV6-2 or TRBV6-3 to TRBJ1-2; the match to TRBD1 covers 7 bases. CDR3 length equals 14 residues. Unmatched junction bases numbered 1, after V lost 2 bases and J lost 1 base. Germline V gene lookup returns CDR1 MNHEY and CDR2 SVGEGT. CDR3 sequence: CASSYGTDNYGYTF. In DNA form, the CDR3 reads TGTGCCAGCAGTTACGGGACAGATAACTATGGCTACACCTTC.

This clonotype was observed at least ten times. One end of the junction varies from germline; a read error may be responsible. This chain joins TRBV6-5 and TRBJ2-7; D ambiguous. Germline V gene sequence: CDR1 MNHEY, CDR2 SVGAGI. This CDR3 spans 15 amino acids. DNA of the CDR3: TGTGCCAGCAGTTACGGGGTCCCCCCCTCCAACGAGCAGTACTTC. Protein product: CASSYGVPPSNEQYF.

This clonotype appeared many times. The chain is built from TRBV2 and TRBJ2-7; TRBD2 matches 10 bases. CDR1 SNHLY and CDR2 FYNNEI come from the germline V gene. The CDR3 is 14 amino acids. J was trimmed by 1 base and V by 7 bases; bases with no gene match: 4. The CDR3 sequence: CASIGLAASYEQYF. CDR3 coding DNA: TGTGCCAGCATCGGACTAGCGGCTTCCTACGAGCAGTACTTC.

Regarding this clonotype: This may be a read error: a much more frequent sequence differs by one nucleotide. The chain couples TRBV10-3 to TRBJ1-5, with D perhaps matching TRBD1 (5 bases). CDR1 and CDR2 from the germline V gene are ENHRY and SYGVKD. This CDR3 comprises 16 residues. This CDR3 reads CAIGEAGFSGGQPQHF. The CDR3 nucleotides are TGTGCCATCGGTGAGGCGGGGTTTAGTGGGGGTCAGCCCCAGCATTTT.

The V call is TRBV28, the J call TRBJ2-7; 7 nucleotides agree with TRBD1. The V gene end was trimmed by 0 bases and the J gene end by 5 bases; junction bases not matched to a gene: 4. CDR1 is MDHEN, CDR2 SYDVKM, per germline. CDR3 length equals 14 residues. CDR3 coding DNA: TGTGCCAGCAGTTTATGGCAGGGGGAAGACGAGCAGTACTTC. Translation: CASSLWQGEDEQYF. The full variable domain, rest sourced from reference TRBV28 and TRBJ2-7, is DVKVTQSSRYLVKRTGEKVFLECVQDMDHENMFWYRQDPGLGLRLIYFSYDVKMKEKGDIPEGYSVSREKKERFSLILESASTNQTSMYLCASSLWQGEDEQYFGPGTRLTVT.

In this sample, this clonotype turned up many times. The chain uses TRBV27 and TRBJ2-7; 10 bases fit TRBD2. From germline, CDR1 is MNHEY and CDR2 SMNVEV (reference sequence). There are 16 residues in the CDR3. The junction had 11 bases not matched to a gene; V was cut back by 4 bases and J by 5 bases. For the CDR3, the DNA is TGTGCCAGCAGTTGGCTAGCGGGAGATCTGCCCGACGAGCAGTACTTC. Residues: CASSWLAGDLPDEQYF.

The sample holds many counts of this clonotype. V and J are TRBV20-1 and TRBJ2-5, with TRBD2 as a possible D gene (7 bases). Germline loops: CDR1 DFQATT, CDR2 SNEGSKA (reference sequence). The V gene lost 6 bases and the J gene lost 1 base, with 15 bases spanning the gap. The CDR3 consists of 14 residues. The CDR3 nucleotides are TGCAGTGCCGCGGGGGTAGGGGGCCAAGAGACCCAGTACTTC. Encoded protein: CSAAGVGGQETQYF.

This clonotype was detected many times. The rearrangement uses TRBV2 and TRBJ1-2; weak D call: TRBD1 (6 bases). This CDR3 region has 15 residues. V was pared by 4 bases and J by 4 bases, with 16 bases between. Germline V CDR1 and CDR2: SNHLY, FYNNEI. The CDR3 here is CASSVEDRTFYGYTF. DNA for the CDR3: TGTGCCAGCAGTGTTGAGGACAGAACCTTCTATGGCTACACCTTC.

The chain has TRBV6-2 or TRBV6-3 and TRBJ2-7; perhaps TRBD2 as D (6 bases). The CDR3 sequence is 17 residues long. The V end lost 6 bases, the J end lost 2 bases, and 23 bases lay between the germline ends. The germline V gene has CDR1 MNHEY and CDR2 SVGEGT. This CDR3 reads CASRQSQQEWEAYEQYF. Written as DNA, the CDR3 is TGTGCCAGCAGGCAATCCCAACAGGAATGGGAGGCCTACGAGCAGTACTTC.

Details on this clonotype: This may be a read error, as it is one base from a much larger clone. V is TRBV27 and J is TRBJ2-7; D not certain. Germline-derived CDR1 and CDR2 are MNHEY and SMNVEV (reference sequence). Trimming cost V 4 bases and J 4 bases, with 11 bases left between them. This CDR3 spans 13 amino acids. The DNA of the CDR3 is TGTGCCAGCAGTTCAACAACAGAGTACGAGCAGTACTTC. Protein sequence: CASSSTTEYEQYF.

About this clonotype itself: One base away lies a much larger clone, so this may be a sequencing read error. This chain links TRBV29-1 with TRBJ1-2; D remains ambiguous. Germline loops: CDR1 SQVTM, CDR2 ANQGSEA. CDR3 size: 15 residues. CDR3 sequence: CSVQVFSDPNYGYAF. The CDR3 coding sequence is TGCAGCGTCCAAGTTTTTTCGGACCCTAACTATGGCTACGCCTTC.

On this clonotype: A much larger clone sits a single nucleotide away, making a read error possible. The CDR3: CATLDSGANVLTF. The CDR3 nucleotides read TGTGCCACCTTAGACTCTGGGGCCAACGTCCTGACTTTC. This sequence joins TRBV6-6 and TRBJ2-6; D is unclear. The length of the CDR3 is 13 residues. Trimming pared 10 bases from V and 0 bases from J, leaving 7 bases between. CDR1 is MNHNY, CDR2 SVGAGI, per germline (reference sequence).

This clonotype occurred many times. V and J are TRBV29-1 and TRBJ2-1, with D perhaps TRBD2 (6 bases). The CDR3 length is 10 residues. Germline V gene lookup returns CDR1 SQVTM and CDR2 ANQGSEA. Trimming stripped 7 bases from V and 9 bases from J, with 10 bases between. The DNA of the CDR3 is TGCAGCGCCCTAGCGCCTGAGCAGTTCTTC. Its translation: CSALAPEQFF.

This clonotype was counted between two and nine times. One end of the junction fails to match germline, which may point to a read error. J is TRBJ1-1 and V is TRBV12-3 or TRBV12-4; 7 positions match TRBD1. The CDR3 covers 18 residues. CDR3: CASEKTGAPLEMNTKAFF. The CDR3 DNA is TGTGCCAGCGAGAAAACAGGGGCGCCCTTAGAAATGAACACTAAAGCTTTCTTT.

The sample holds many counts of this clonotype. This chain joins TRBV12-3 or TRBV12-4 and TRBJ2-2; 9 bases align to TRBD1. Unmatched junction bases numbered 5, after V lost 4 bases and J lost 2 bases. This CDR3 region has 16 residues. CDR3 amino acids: CASSSLDRGNTGELFF. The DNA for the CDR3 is TGTGCCAGCAGTTCCCTGGACAGGGGTAACACCGGGGAGCTGTTTTTT.

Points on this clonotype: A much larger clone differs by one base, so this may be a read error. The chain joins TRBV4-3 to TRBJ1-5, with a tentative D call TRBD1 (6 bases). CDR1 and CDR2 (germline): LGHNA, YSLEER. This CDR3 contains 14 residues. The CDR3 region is CADHRVAGDQPRHF. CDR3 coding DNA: TGCGCCGATCACCGGGTGGCAGGGGATCAGCCCCGGCATTTT.

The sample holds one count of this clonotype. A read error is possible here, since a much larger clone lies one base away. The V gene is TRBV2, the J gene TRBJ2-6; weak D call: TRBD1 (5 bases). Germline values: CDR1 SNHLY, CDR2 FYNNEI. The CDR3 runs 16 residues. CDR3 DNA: TGTGCCAGCCGTGAGACAGCCAACTCTGGGGCCAACGTCCTGACTTTC. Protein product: CASRETANSGANVLTF.

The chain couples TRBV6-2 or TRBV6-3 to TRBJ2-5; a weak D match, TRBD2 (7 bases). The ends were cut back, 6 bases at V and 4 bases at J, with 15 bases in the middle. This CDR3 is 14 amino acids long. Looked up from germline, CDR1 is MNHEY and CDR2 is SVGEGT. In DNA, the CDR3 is TGTGCCAGCAGCCGGGGGGCCCAGGGAGAGACCCAGTACTTC. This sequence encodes CASSRGAQGETQYF.

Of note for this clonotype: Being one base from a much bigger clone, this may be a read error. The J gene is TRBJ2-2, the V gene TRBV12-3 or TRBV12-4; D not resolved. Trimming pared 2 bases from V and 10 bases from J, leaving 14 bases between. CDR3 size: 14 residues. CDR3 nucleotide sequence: TGTGCCAGCAGTTTAAGCCAGGTCGAAGTGGAGCTGTTTTTT. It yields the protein CASSLSQVEVELFF.

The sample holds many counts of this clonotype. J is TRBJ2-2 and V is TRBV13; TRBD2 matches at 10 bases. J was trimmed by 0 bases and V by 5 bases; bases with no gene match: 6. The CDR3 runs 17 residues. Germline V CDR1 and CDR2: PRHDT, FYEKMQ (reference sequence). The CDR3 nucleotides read TGTGCCAGCAGCCCGCCGGGACTAGCGCCGAACACCGGGGAGCTGTTTTTT. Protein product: CASSPPGLAPNTGELFF.

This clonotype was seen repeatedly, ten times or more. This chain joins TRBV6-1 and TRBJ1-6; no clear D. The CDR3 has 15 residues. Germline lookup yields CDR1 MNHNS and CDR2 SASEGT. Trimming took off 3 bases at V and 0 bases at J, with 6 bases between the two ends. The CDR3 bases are TGTGCCAGCAGTGACCCCCACTCCTATAATTCACCCCTCCACTTT. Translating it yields CASSDPHSYNSPLHF.

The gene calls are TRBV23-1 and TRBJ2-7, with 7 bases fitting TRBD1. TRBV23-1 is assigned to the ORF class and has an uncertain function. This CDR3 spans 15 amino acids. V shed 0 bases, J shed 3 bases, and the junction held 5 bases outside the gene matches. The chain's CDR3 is CASSQSRQGDYEQYF. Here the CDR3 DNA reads TGCGCCAGCAGTCAATCAAGGCAGGGGGACTACGAGCAGTACTTC.